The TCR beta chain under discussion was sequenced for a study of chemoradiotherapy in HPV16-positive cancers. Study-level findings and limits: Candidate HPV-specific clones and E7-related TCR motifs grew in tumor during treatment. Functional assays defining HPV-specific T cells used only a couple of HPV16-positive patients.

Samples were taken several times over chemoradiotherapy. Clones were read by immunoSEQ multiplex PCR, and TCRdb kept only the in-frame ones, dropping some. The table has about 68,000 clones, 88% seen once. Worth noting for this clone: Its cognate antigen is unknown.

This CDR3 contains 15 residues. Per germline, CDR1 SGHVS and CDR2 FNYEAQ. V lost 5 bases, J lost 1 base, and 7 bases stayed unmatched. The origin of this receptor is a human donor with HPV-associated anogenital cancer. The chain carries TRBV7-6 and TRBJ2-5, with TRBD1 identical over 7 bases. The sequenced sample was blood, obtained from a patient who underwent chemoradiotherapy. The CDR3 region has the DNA TGTGCCAGCAGCCAGGGACAGAAGATCCAAGAGACCCAGTACTTC. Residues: CASSQGQKIQETQYF.